The rows below give T cell receptor beta chains drawn from one sample of a study of blood T cell repertoires in COVID-19. The data were produced by immunoSEQ multiplex PCR, yet TCRdb's version contains in-frame clones alone and is incomplete. Of some 120,000 clones detected, around 83% appear once; the ten largest clones hold 5.9%. Sequencing was done on a sample of peripheral blood. All receptors come from an older man with active or convalescent COVID-19. Each CDR3 is given with its conserved first and last residue. The D gene is left open where the match is weak. Size is omitted from some rows. Given values are once, few, many or a class for expanded clones.

d_call: TRBD1; clone_size: few; v_call: TRBV19; j_call: TRBJ1-5; cdr3_nt: TGTGCCAGTAGGGAAACAGGGGATCAGCCCCAGCATTTT; cdr3_aa: CASRETGDQPQHF
d_call: .; clone_size: .; v_call: TRBV5-1; j_call: TRBJ2-5; cdr3_nt: TGCGCCAGCAGCTTGGAAGGGGGTCACGAGACCCAGTACTTC; cdr3_aa: CASSLEGGHETQYF
d_call: .; clone_size: .; v_call: TRBV6-1; j_call: TRBJ1-2; cdr3_nt: TGTGCCAGCAGTGAAGGCAGGGCCAACTATGGCTACACCTTC; cdr3_aa: CASSEGRANYGYTF
d_call: .; clone_size: .; v_call: TRBV4-3; j_call: TRBJ1-2; cdr3_nt: TGCGCCAGCAGCCAAGACTCAAGGAGGGGCTACACCTTC; cdr3_aa: CASSQDSRRGYTF
d_call: TRBD1; clone_size: .; v_call: TRBV5-1; j_call: TRBJ1-1; cdr3_nt: TGCGCCAGCAGCCCCCGAGGACAGGAGCTTGAAGCTTTCTTT; cdr3_aa: CASSPRGQELEAFF
d_call: .; clone_size: .; v_call: TRBV28; j_call: TRBJ2-5; cdr3_nt: TGTGCCAGCACTGTGAGGCAAGGAGAGACCCAGTACTTC; cdr3_aa: CASTVRQGETQYF
d_call: .; clone_size: once; v_call: TRBV9; j_call: TRBJ1-6; cdr3_nt: TGTGCCAGCAGCGTAGGGAGCTCCTATAATTCACCCCTCCACTTT; cdr3_aa: CASSVGSSYNSPLHF
d_call: TRBD1; clone_size: few; v_call: TRBV5-1; j_call: TRBJ1-2; cdr3_nt: TGCGCCAGCAGCCCCTGGGTAGACAGGGTTAGCTATGGCTACACCTTC; cdr3_aa: CASSPWVDRVSYGYTF
d_call: TRBD1; clone_size: .; v_call: TRBV5-1; j_call: TRBJ2-2; cdr3_nt: TGCGCCAGCAGCTTATCGGGACAGGTGAACACCGGGGAGCTGTTTTTT; cdr3_aa: CASSLSGQVNTGELFF
d_call: .; clone_size: once; v_call: TRBV10-3; j_call: TRBJ1-1; cdr3_nt: TGTGCCATCAGTGAGTCCGGGGGAGGCACTGAAGCTTTCTTT; cdr3_aa: CAISESGGGTEAFF
d_call: TRBD1; clone_size: .; v_call: TRBV29-1; j_call: TRBJ1-2; cdr3_nt: TGCAGCCTCGACAGGGTGTATGGCTACACCTTC; cdr3_aa: CSLDRVYGYTF
d_call: TRBD2; clone_size: .; v_call: TRBV13; j_call: TRBJ2-1; cdr3_nt: TGTGCCAGCAGCCTTAGCGGGGGGGCCAATGAGCAGTTCTTC; cdr3_aa: CASSLSGGANEQFF
d_call: TRBD1; clone_size: .; v_call: TRBV29-1; j_call: TRBJ2-1; cdr3_nt: TGCAGCGTTGGGACAGGGGTGTACAATGAGCAGTTCTTC; cdr3_aa: CSVGTGVYNEQFF
d_call: TRBD1; clone_size: .; v_call: TRBV27; j_call: TRBJ2-1; cdr3_nt: TGTGCCAGCAGTTTACGCTCCGGGACAGGGGGCGGCGATGAGCAGTTCTTC; cdr3_aa: CASSLRSGTGGGDEQFF
d_call: TRBD1; clone_size: .; v_call: TRBV30; j_call: TRBJ1-1; cdr3_nt: TGTGCCTGGAGTGGGCAGGGGGCGCAAGCTTTCTTT; cdr3_aa: CAWSGQGAQAFF
d_call: .; clone_size: .; v_call: TRBV10-3; j_call: TRBJ2-5; cdr3_nt: TGTGCCACCACTCCCGGGTCCCAAGAGACCCAGTACTTC; cdr3_aa: CATTPGSQETQYF
d_call: TRBD1; clone_size: .; v_call: TRBV18; j_call: TRBJ2-1; cdr3_nt: TGTGCCAGCTCACGGGACAGGGACACCTACAATGAGCAGTTCTTC; cdr3_aa: CASSRDRDTYNEQFF
d_call: .; clone_size: .; v_call: TRBV3-1/TRBV3-2; j_call: TRBJ2-3; cdr3_nt: TGTGCCAGTACAGGGTCAGATACGCAGTATTTT; cdr3_aa: CASTGSDTQYF
d_call: TRBD2; clone_size: .; v_call: TRBV7-8; j_call: TRBJ2-1; cdr3_nt: TGTGCCAGCAGCTTAGGCCGGATACCGGGACTAGCGGGGGGGAGCTCCTACAATGAGCAGTTCTTC; cdr3_aa: CASSLGRIPGLAGGSSYNEQFF
d_call: TRBD1; clone_size: .; v_call: TRBV19; j_call: TRBJ1-2; cdr3_nt: TGTGCCAGTAGTAGGGGACAGGGCTACTATGGCTACACCTTC; cdr3_aa: CASSRGQGYYGYTF
d_call: TRBD2; clone_size: .; v_call: TRBV29-1; j_call: TRBJ2-3; cdr3_nt: TGCAGCGTTGAATGGCGGGGGGATATCACAGATACGCAGTATTTT; cdr3_aa: CSVEWRGDITDTQYF
d_call: .; clone_size: .; v_call: TRBV2; j_call: TRBJ1-2; cdr3_nt: TGTGCCAGCAGACCGGGATTGGGGTATGGCTACACCTTC; cdr3_aa: CASRPGLGYGYTF
d_call: TRBD2; clone_size: .; v_call: TRBV6-6; j_call: TRBJ2-7; cdr3_nt: TGTGCCAGCAGTTCTTTTAGCGGGGGGCAGTACGAGCAGTACTTC; cdr3_aa: CASSSFSGGQYEQYF
d_call: .; clone_size: .; v_call: TRBV29-1; j_call: TRBJ2-2; cdr3_nt: TGCAGCGTCAGACGTCCGGGGGTGGCCGGGGAGCTGTTTTTT; cdr3_aa: CSVRRPGVAGELFF
d_call: .; clone_size: .; v_call: TRBV2; j_call: TRBJ2-5; cdr3_nt: TGTGCCAGCAGAGGAGGCAGGAATAAGGACCAAGAGACCCAGTACTTC; cdr3_aa: CASRGGRNKDQETQYF
d_call: TRBD2; clone_size: .; v_call: TRBV19; j_call: TRBJ2-5; cdr3_nt: TGTGCCAGTAGTAAGCAGCGGGGGCCAGTTGAGACCCAGTACTTC; cdr3_aa: CASSKQRGPVETQYF
d_call: .; clone_size: .; v_call: TRBV4-3; j_call: TRBJ2-2; cdr3_nt: TGCGCCAGCAGCCAAGAGCGTTCCACCGGGGAGCTGTTTTTT; cdr3_aa: CASSQERSTGELFF
d_call: .; clone_size: .; v_call: TRBV5-6; j_call: TRBJ2-3; cdr3_nt: TGTGCCAGCAGCTTCAGGGGCTTGGATACGCAGTATTTT; cdr3_aa: CASSFRGLDTQYF
d_call: .; clone_size: .; v_call: TRBV27; j_call: TRBJ1-2; cdr3_nt: TGTGCCAGCAGAGCCTCCTCGGGGGGGACTAACTATGGCTACACCTTC; cdr3_aa: CASRASSGGTNYGYTF
d_call: .; clone_size: .; v_call: TRBV5-1; j_call: TRBJ2-3; cdr3_nt: TGCGCCAGCAGCTTTCTGAGCGGCAGCACAGATACGCAGTATTTT; cdr3_aa: CASSFLSGSTDTQYF
d_call: .; clone_size: .; v_call: TRBV7-3; j_call: TRBJ1-6; cdr3_nt: TGTGCCAGCAGCTTAGAGGCGGATTACTATAATTCACCCCTCCACTTT; cdr3_aa: CASSLEADYYNSPLHF
d_call: .; clone_size: .; v_call: TRBV2; j_call: TRBJ2-5; cdr3_nt: TGTGCCAGCAGTGGAAGGGGGTCTTACCAAGAGACCCAGTACTTC; cdr3_aa: CASSGRGSYQETQYF
d_call: .; clone_size: .; v_call: TRBV27; j_call: TRBJ2-3; cdr3_nt: TGTGCCAGCAGCAGACTCGCTCTGGACACAGATACGCAGTATTTT; cdr3_aa: CASSRLALDTDTQYF